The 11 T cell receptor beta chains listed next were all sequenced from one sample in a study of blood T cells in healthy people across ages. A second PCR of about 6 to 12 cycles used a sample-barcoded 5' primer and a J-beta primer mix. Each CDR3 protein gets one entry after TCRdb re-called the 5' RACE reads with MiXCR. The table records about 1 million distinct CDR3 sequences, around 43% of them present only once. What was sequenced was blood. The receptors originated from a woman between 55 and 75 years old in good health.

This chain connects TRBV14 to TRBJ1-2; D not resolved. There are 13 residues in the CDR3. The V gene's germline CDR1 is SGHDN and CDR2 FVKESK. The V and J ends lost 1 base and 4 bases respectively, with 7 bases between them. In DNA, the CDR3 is TGTGCCAGCAGCCAAGGGTTCCCCTATGGCTACACCTTC. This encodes CASSQGFPYGYTF. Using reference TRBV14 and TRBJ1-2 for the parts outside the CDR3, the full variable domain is EAGVTQFPSHSVIEKGQTVTLRCDPISGHDNLYWYRRVMGKEIKFLLHFVKESKQDESGMPNNRFLAERTGGTYSTLKVQPAELEDSGVYFCASSQGFPYGYTFGSGTRLTVV.

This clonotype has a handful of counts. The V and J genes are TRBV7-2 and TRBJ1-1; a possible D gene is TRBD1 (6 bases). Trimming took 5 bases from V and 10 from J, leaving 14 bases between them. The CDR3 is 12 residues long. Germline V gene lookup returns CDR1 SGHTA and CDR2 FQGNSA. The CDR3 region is CASSTRGGRAFF. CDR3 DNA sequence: TGTGCCAGCAGCACTAGAGGGGGGCGAGCTTTCTTT.

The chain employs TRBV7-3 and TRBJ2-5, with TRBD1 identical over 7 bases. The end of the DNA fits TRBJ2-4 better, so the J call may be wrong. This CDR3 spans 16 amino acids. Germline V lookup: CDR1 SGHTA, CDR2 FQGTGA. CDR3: CASSLEGQIAKNIQYF. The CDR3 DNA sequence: TGTGCCAGCAGCTTAGAGGGACAGATAGCCAAAAACATTCAGTACTTC.

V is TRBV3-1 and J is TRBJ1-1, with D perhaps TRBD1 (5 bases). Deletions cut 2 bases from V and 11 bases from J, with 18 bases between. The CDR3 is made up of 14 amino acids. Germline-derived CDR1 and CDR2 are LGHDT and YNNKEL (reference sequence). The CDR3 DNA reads TGTGCCAGCAGCCAACCTAACCCGCAGGGTGAGGCTTTCTTT. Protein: CASSQPNPQGEAFF.

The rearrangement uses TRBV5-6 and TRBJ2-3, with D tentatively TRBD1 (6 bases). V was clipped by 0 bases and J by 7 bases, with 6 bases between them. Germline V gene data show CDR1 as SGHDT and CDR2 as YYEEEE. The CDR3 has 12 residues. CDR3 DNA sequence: TGTGCCAGCAGCTTGGGGGACAATACGCAGTATTTT. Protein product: CASSLGDNTQYF.

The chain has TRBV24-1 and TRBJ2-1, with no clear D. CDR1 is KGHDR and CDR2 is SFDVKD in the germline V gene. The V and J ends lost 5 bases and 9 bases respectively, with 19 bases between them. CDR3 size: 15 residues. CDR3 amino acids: CATSGLLSGVGEQFF. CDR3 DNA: TGTGCCACCAGTGGTCTCCTCTCGGGTGTGGGTGAGCAGTTCTTC.

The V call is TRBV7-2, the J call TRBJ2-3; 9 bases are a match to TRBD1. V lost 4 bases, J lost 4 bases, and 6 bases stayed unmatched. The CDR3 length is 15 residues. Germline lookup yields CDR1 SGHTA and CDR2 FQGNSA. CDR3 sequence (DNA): TGTGCCAGCAGCTCGACAGGGGGTCTGGCAGATACGCAGTATTTT. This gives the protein CASSSTGGLADTQYF.

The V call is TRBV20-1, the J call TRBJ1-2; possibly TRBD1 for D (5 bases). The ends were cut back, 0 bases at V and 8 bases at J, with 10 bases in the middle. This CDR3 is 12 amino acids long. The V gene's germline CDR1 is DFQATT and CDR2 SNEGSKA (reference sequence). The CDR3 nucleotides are TGCAGTGCTAGAGAAACAGGACCGGGCTACACCTTC. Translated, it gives CSARETGPGYTF.

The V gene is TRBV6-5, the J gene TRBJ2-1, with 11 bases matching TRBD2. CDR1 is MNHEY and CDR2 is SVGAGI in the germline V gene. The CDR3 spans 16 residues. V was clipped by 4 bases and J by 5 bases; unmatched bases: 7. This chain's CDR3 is CASSSPGTSGNNEQFF. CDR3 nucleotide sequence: TGTGCCAGCAGTTCCCCCGGGACTAGCGGAAACAATGAGCAGTTCTTC.

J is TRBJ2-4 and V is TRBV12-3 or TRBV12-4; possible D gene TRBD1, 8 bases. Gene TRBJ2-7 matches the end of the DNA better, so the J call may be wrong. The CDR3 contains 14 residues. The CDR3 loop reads CASSPTGGVYEQYF. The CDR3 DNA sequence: TGTGCCAGCAGTCCCACAGGGGGGGTTTACGAGCAGTACTTC.

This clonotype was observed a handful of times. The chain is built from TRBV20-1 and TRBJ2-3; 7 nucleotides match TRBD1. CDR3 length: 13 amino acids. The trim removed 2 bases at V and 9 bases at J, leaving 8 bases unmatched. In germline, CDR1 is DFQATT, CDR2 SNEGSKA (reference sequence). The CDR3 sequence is CSARSSGGDTQYF. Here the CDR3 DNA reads TGCAGTGCTAGATCGTCAGGGGGAGACACGCAGTATTTT.